This T cell receptor beta chain was captured in a study of blood T cell repertoires in COVID-19. Study information: Samples representing acute and convalescent COVID-19 were sourced from the United States, Italy and Spain. The analysed material was cDNA or gDNA that came from T cells, B-cell-depleted T cells, or PBMCs.

This clone turned up a few times. As handled by the study authors: From reference gene primer amplification, estimates of nucleated cell counts were derived. The assay was immunoSEQ multiplex PCR, and TCRdb's table has in-frame clones only and misses some. V, J and clone size reflect that table, while D and trimming were determined from the DNA. The sample has roughly 170,000 clones; approximately 85% are singletons. This clonotype was sampled from a man aged 55-75 years who had recovered from COVID-19. Sequencing was carried out using peripheral blood.

The CDR3 region is CASTRTPRDGELFF. The CDR3 region has the DNA TGTGCCAGCACCCGGACTCCCAGAGACGGGGAGCTGTTTTTT. This rearrangement joins TRBV27 to TRBJ2-2, with TRBD2 as a possible D gene (5 bases). The ends were cut back, 7 bases at V and 7 bases at J, with 16 bases in the middle. This CDR3 has 14 residues. Germline CDR1 is MNHEY and CDR2 is SMNVEV (reference sequence).